This TCR beta chain was profiled in a study of regulatory T cells in long-lasting Graves disease. Study-wide results and caveats: Accuracy might have suffered from few samples.

Time point: newly diagnosed GD, antithyroid drugs for less than 3 months. RNA from PBMCs was the source of the TCR library. Germline V gene lookup returns CDR1 DFQATT and CDR2 SNEGSKA (reference sequence). The CDR3 extends over 14 amino acids. Trimming shortened V by 6 bases and J by 0 bases, and 14 bases separated the two germline ends. HTBI primers from iRepertoire and Arm-PCR of CDR3 regions yielded the TCR beta libraries. TCRdb used MiXCR to reprocess the multiplex PCR reads, holding one entry per CDR3 protein. This repertoire shows about 400,000 distinct CDR3 sequences, over 14% found once; its top ten account for about 8.3%. In this sample, this clonotype turned up many times. The antigen is unknown. These data also formed part of another study, on T cells in Graves' hyperthyroidism and ophthalmopathy. As that report states: Across 18 months, stable Graves' hyperthyroidism was marked by no progression to ophthalmopathy. Diagnostic decisions used clinical symptoms, serum thyroxine and TRAb, thyroid ultrasound and orbital computed tomography. Blood samples included most of the expanded thyroid clonotypes exceeding 0.001.

The V and J genes are TRBV20-1 and TRBJ1-1; D remains unclear. The source is a woman aged 40-49 years with Graves disease. Sequencing used peripheral blood mononuclear cells (PBMCs), obtained at new diagnosis, from a patient treated with antithyroid drugs. The CDR3 bases are TGCAGTGCACAAAGTGGGGAGATGAACACTGAAGCTTTCTTT. As protein: CSAQSGEMNTEAFF.